This entry lists 20 T cell receptor beta chains sequenced from one sample in a study of molecular identifiers for immune sequencing clone quantification (dated by TCRdb to 2016 to 2019). Library preparation used PCR. Sequenced on an Illumina HiSeq 4000. TCRdb cleaned the public reads at Q25 with fastp, built clones with MiXCR and kept in-frame beta chains. Each CDR3 protein appears once, grouped with its most common genes and DNA. Present in this sample are under 600,000 distinct CDR3 sequences, about 20% of which were seen just once. Together, the top ten hold around 0.84% of the sample. Material for sequencing was naive CD8+ T cells from blood, with Jurkat cell RNA spiked in. The label giving this sample's cell subset or site can be read as: FACS-sorted CD8+CD4-CCR7+CD45RA+ naive T cells. These receptors were obtained from a human donor in good health. Some libraries in this study had Jurkat cell RNA spiked in.

Many counts were recorded for this clonotype. The chain employs TRBV14 and TRBJ1-3, with unresolved D. V lost 0 bases and J lost 2, with 11 bases in between. CDR3 length: 16 amino acids. CDR1 and CDR2 from the germline V gene are SGHDN and FVKESK. This CDR3 is CASSQDFPETGNTIYF. CDR3 in DNA: TGTGCCAGCAGCCAAGATTTTCCAGAAACTGGAAACACCATATATTTT.

This clonotype turned up a few times. The J gene is TRBJ2-5, the V gene TRBV12-3 or TRBV12-4, with 8 bases that match TRBD1. CDR3 length: 17 amino acids. With 4 bases clipped from V and 2 bases from J, the junction kept 12 bases outside the gene matches. The CDR3 is CASSSAVGTGVQETQYF. CDR3 DNA: TGTGCCAGCAGTTCTGCTGTGGGGACAGGAGTTCAAGAGACCCAGTACTTC.

This clonotype came up many times. V is TRBV25-1 and J is TRBJ1-1, with D unclear. Germline values: CDR1 MGHDK, CDR2 SYGVNS. The CDR3 covers 12 residues. The V end was cut by 4 bases, the J end by 3 bases, with 6 bases between. The CDR3 protein is CASSVGDTEAFF. Written as DNA, the CDR3 is TGTGCCAGCAGTGTTGGGGACACTGAAGCTTTCTTT.

The CDR3 is CASSRRGQAEPLHF. The CDR3 DNA reads as TGTGCCAGCAGCAGGCGGGGACAGGCGGAGCCCCTCCACTTT. The chain employs TRBV9 and TRBJ1-6; 8 positions agree with TRBD1. CDR1 is SGDLS, CDR2 YYNGEE, per germline. J lost 13 bases, V lost 4 bases, and 10 bases had no gene match. This CDR3 spans 14 amino acids.

The chain has TRBV5-8 and TRBJ2-3; D gene uncertain. The CDR3 totals 14 residues. Germline V gene sequence: CDR1 SGHTS, CDR2 YDEGEE. V gave up 0 bases and J gave up 3 bases, with 8 bases separating them. The CDR3 coding sequence is TGTGCCAGCAGCTTGGAGCCAGATACAGATACGCAGTATTTT. Translating gives CASSLEPDTDTQYF.

The chain links TRBV6-5 to TRBJ1-1, with TRBD1 identical over 12 bases. V shed 6 bases and J 4 bases; nucleotides not matched to a gene: 9. Germline CDR1 reads MNHEY; CDR2 reads SVGAGI. CDR3 length equals 16 residues. The CDR3 loop reads CASRPPGQGALTEAFF. In DNA, the CDR3 is TGTGCCAGCAGACCCCCGGGACAGGGGGCTCTCACTGAAGCTTTCTTT.

The chain uses TRBV5-1 and TRBJ2-1; 9 bases agree with TRBD1. Unmatched junction bases numbered 11, after V lost 3 bases and J lost 7 bases. The CDR3 runs 16 residues. Germline V gene data show CDR1 as SGHRS and CDR2 as YFSETQ. The CDR3, as DNA: TGCGCCAGCAGCTACGACCCGGGACAGGGATTGAATGAGCAGTTCTTC. Residues: CASSYDPGQGLNEQFF.

This clonotype appeared many times. The rearrangement joins TRBV2 to TRBJ1-1, with a tentative D call TRBD1 (6 bases). This CDR3 is 15 amino acids long. CDR1 is SNHLY, CDR2 FYNNEI, per germline. With 10 bases removed from V and 5 bases from J, the gap between germline ends came to 23 bases. CDR3 DNA: TGTGCCACAACGCCGGGACGGCTAGGGGGGACTGAAGCTTTCTTT. Translation: CATTPGRLGGTEAFF.

Note on this clonotype: The germline gene is not matched at one end of the junction; a read error may be the cause. This chain links TRBV7-9 with TRBJ2-7; D not resolved. CDR1 is SEHNR and CDR2 is FQNEAQ in the germline V gene (reference sequence). CDR3 length: 13 residues. CDR3 DNA: TGTGCCAGCAGAGGCCGGACGGCAGACGAGCAGTCCTTC. Protein product: CASRGRTADEQSF. The whole variable domain, filled in from reference TRBV7-9 and TRBJ2-7, reads DTGVSQNPRHKITKRGQNVTFRCDPISEHNRLYWYRQTLGQGPEFLTYFQNEAQLEKSRLLSDRFSAERPKGSFSTLEIQRTEQGDSAMYLCASRGRTADEQSFGPGTRLTVT.

Worth noting for this clonotype: This may arise from a read error, as a much more abundant clone is one base away. The chain combines TRBV30 with TRBJ2-5; no definite D call. CDR1 is GTSNPN, CDR2 SVGIG, per germline (reference sequence). V was pared by 5 bases and J by 5 bases, with 12 bases between. CDR3 length equals 12 residues. CDR3: CAWFSFYETQYF. In nucleotides, the CDR3 is TGTGCCTGGTTTTCTTTTTACGAGACCCAGTACTTC.

This clonotype was observed a few times. It may be a read error: a sequence one base away is much more abundant. The chain links TRBV28 to TRBJ2-7; D call uncertain. This CDR3 is 14 amino acids long. Germline V gives CDR1 MDHEN, CDR2 SYDVKM. Trimming shortened V by 3 bases and J by 6 bases, and 15 bases separated the two germline ends. The CDR3 protein is CASSFPGGDCEQYF. DNA of the CDR3: TGTGCCAGCAGTTTCCCGGGCGGAGACTGCGAGCAGTACTTC.

This clonotype was found many times. This chain uses TRBV28 with TRBJ2-3, with 10 bases aligning to TRBD1. With 5 bases clipped from V and 5 bases from J, the junction kept 10 bases outside the gene matches. Germline V lookup: CDR1 MDHEN, CDR2 SYDVKM. This CDR3 comprises 16 residues. This CDR3 is CASSVTRDRGVDTQYF. In DNA, the CDR3 is TGTGCCAGCAGTGTGACCCGGGACAGGGGTGTAGATACGCAGTATTTT.

J is TRBJ2-3 and V is TRBV4-3; D remains ambiguous. Between the trimmed V and J ends, which lost 2 bases and 1 base, there was a span of 7 bases. The CDR3 covers 14 residues. The germline gives CDR1 LGHNA, CDR2 YSLEER. Here the CDR3 DNA reads TGCGCCAGCAGCCAATCTACAGGCACAGATACGCAGTATTTT. This sequence encodes CASSQSTGTDTQYF.

This clonotype was detected ten times or more. The chain joins TRBV6-2 or TRBV6-3 to TRBJ2-3; 9 bases agree with TRBD2. Germline V lookup: CDR1 MNHEY, CDR2 SVGEGT. The V gene end was trimmed by 2 bases and the J gene end by 2 bases; junction bases not matched to a gene: 8. The CDR3 contains 17 residues. The CDR3 DNA is TGTGCCAGCAGTTACCCGTCGACTAGCGGAAACACAGATACGCAGTATTTT. The encoded protein is CASSYPSTSGNTDTQYF.

The rearrangement joins TRBV5-1 to TRBJ2-7; D call uncertain. The CDR3 extends over 13 amino acids. V was shortened by 2 bases and J by 3 bases, with 9 bases between the two germline ends. CDR1 is SGHRS and CDR2 is YFSETQ in the germline V gene. In nucleotides, the CDR3 is TGCGCCAGCAGCTTTACAGATCACTACGAGCAGTACTTC. Its translation is CASSFTDHYEQYF. Filled out from reference TRBV5-1 and TRBJ2-7, the complete variable domain reads KAGVTQTPRYLIKTRGQQVTLSCSPISGHRSVSWYQQTPGQGLQFLFEYFSETQRNKGNFPGRFSGRQFSNSRSEMNVSTLELGDSALYLCASSFTDHYEQYFGPGTRLTVT.

V is TRBV4-1 and J is TRBJ2-3; 12 bases fit TRBD1. This CDR3 has 16 residues. J gave up 3 bases and V 4 bases, and 5 bases lay outside the gene matches. Germline V gives CDR1 MGHRA, CDR2 YSYEKL. The CDR3 sequence: CASSPGTGGRTDTQYF. Written as DNA, the CDR3 is TGCGCCAGCAGCCCGGGGACAGGGGGCCGAACAGATACGCAGTATTTT.

This clonotype was picked up many times. The chain recombines TRBV20-1 with TRBJ1-1; 7 positions match TRBD1. The junction had 5 bases not matched to a gene; V was cut back by 0 bases and J by 1 base. Germline V CDR1 and CDR2: DFQATT, SNEGSKA (reference sequence). The CDR3 is made up of 15 amino acids. The CDR3 DNA reads as TGCAGTGCTAGAGACCCTGACAGGGCGAACACTGAAGCTTTCTTT. This translates into CSARDPDRANTEAFF.

This chain uses TRBV9 with TRBJ2-7; tentative D call: TRBD2 (5 bases). The CDR3 runs to 15 residues. V was clipped by 0 bases and J by 2 bases, with 12 bases between them. Germline-derived CDR1 and CDR2 are SGDLS and YYNGEE. The CDR3 nucleotides are TGTGCCAGCAGCGTAGGTGGGAGTATTACCTACGAGCAGTACTTC. Protein sequence: CASSVGGSITYEQYF.

The rearrangement links TRBV19 to TRBJ2-7, with 8 bases that match TRBD2. CDR1 and CDR2 from the germline V gene are LNHDA and SQIVND (reference sequence). The CDR3 loop spans 12 amino acids. V shed 8 bases, J shed 5 bases, and the junction held 5 bases outside the gene matches. As DNA, the CDR3 is TGTGCCAGTGGAAGCGGGAGCCACGAGCAGTACTTC. It encodes CASGSGSHEQYF.

This clonotype was picked up one time. A much larger clone lies a single base off, so this may be a read error. The chain carries TRBV7-9 and TRBJ1-5; maybe TRBD1 (5 bases). The CDR3 runs 12 residues. Germline V CDR1 and CDR2: SEHNR, FQNEAQ (reference sequence). In nucleotides, the CDR3 is TGTGCCAGAAGCTTAGGGGTTCAGCCCCAGCATTTT. Translation gives CARSLGVQPQHF.